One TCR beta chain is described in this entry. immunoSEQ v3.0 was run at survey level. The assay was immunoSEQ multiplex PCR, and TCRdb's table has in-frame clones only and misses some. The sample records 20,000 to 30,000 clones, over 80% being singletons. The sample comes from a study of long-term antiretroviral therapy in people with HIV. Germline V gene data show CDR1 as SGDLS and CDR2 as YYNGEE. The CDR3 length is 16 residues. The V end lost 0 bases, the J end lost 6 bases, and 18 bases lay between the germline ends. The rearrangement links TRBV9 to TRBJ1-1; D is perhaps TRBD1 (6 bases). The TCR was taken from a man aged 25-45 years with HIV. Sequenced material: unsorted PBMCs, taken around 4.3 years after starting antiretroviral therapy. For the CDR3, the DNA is TGTGCCAGCAGCGTAGCTCCGACAGGCTCGCTCGCTGAAGCTTTCTTT. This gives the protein CASSVAPTGSLAEAFF.